The 10 T cell receptor beta chains presented below share a single source sample, sequenced in a study of T-cell memory formation after mild COVID-19. TCRdb re-called the 5' RACE reads through MiXCR, storing one row per CDR3 protein. The table records about 600,000 distinct CDR3 sequences, about a fifth of them present only once. The sample taken for sequencing was PBMCs or a T cell subset sorted from them (not recorded which). All receptors come from an adult woman who had mild COVID-19 (a few samples of this study predate the infection). Cell type and time point are not known.

This clonotype has more than one count but fewer than ten. The chain has TRBV6-5 and TRBJ2-7; D is possibly TRBD1 (5 bases). The CDR3 is 14 amino acids. CDR1 is MNHEY, CDR2 SVGAGI, per germline. V was shortened by 5 bases and J by 3 bases, with 14 bases between the two germline ends. CDR3 loop: CASSPGDRIYEQYF. CDR3 bases: TGTGCCAGCAGTCCCGGTGACAGAATCTACGAGCAGTACTTC.

This clonotype occurred a few times. V and J are TRBV20-1 and TRBJ2-3; D might be TRBD2 (5 bases). The V gene lost 5 bases and the J gene lost 6 bases, with 15 bases spanning the gap. CDR1 is DFQATT, CDR2 SNEGSKA, per germline (reference sequence). The CDR3 runs to 13 residues. In DNA, the CDR3 is TGCAGTGCTCTAACCCCACTAGGGGATACGCAGTATTTT. Translation: CSALTPLGDTQYF.

The chain links TRBV5-1 to TRBJ2-7; 9 bases map to TRBD2. Per the germline V gene, CDR1 is SGHRS and CDR2 is YFSETQ. The CDR3 is 15 amino acids. The junction had 10 bases not matched to a gene; V was cut back by 4 bases and J by 5 bases. The CDR3: CASSGPGTSIHEQYF. In nucleotides, the CDR3 is TGCGCCAGCAGCGGCCCCGGGACTAGCATCCACGAGCAGTACTTC.

This clonotype was picked up a small number of times. V gene TRBV30 combines with J gene TRBJ2-1; 7 nucleotides align to TRBD2. The V and J ends lost 8 bases and 5 bases, in that order; junction bases with no gene match: 12. Looked up from germline, CDR1 is GTSNPN and CDR2 is SVGIG (reference sequence). This CDR3 is 14 amino acids long. The CDR3: CAPGGERENNEQFF. The DNA of the CDR3 is TGTGCCCCTGGAGGAGAGCGGGAAAACAATGAGCAGTTCTTC.

This clonotype came up a few times. The V and J genes are TRBV27 and TRBJ2-2; D possibly corresponds to TRBD1 (6 bases). Trimming took off 4 bases at V and 4 bases at J, with 19 bases between the two ends. Germline CDR1 and CDR2: MNHEY and SMNVEV (reference sequence). This CDR3 contains 17 residues. As DNA, the CDR3 is TGTGCCAGCAGTTGGGGGCGGCAGGGAAGGTCCACCGGGGAGCTGTTTTTT. It translates to CASSWGRQGRSTGELFF.

This clonotype has a single count. The V call is TRBV3-1, the J call TRBJ1-1; 11 nucleotides match TRBD1. Germline assignment: CDR1 LGHDT and CDR2 YNNKEL (reference sequence). The CDR3 covers 15 residues. V lost 3 bases to trimming and J lost 5 bases; unmatched junction nucleotides: 5. CDR3 residues: CASSHRTGGVTEAFF. The CDR3 region has the DNA TGTGCCAGCAGCCATCGGACAGGGGGCGTGACTGAAGCTTTCTTT.

There are a few counts of this clonotype. The chain links TRBV11-3 to TRBJ2-1; the D gene is possibly TRBD1 (6 bases). In germline, CDR1 is SGHNT, CDR2 YENEEA. V dropped 1 base and J dropped 6 bases, with 16 bases sitting between them. This CDR3 is built from 16 residues. This CDR3 reads CASSLASQGPFNEQFF. CDR3 coding DNA: TGTGCCAGCAGCTTAGCCTCACAGGGCCCCTTCAATGAGCAGTTCTTC.

V gene TRBV20-1 combines with J gene TRBJ2-7; D is uncertain. This CDR3 has 15 amino acids. CDR1 is DFQATT, CDR2 SNEGSKA, per germline (reference sequence). V was trimmed by 0 bases and J by 0 bases, leaving 12 bases between them. The CDR3: CSARDLDGDSYEQYF. CDR3 coding DNA: TGCAGTGCTAGAGATTTGGACGGAGACTCCTACGAGCAGTACTTC.

This clonotype showed up just a few times. This chain uses TRBV30 with TRBJ2-6; 10 bases fit TRBD1. The length of the CDR3 is 13 residues. CDR1 GTSNPN and CDR2 SVGIG come from the germline V gene (reference sequence). J lost 12 bases, V lost 5 bases, and 7 bases had no gene match. CDR3: CAWGQGGLGVLTF. CDR3 bases: TGTGCCTGGGGACAGGGGGGACTAGGCGTCCTGACTTTC.

V and J are TRBV2 and TRBJ2-7; D not certain. This CDR3 region has 12 residues. Trimming removed 7 bases from V and 2 bases from J, with 9 bases in between. CDR1 SNHLY and CDR2 FYNNEI come from the germline V gene. CDR3 sequence: CASIGQAYEQYF. CDR3 sequence (DNA): TGTGCCAGCATAGGGCAGGCCTACGAGCAGTACTTC.